What follows describes a single T cell receptor (beta chain). This specimen comes from a study of blood T cell repertoires in COVID-19. Across the whole study: COVID-19 samples collected from the United States, Italy and Spain covered acute and convalescent phases. T cells, B-cell-depleted T cells, or PBMCs provided the cDNA or gDNA that served as material.

The authors' processing: Researchers report that nucleated cell counts were estimated from reference gene primer amplification. Only in-frame clones appear in the TCRdb table, and some are missing; sequencing was by immunoSEQ multiplex PCR. The V and J calls and clone size come from that table; D and trimming were worked out from the DNA. The sample holds 200,000 to 300,000 clones, just over 85% seen once. The V gene's germline CDR1 is SGDLS and CDR2 YYNGEE. V lost 4 bases to trimming and J lost 8 bases, with 12 bases between them. The CDR3 totals 12 residues. Material: peripheral blood. The chain recombines TRBV9 with TRBJ1-1; D might be TRBD1 (6 bases). This TCR was sampled from a man at least 80 years old with acute or convalescent COVID-19. The CDR3 region has the DNA TGTGCCAGCAGCCCACAGGGTAGGGAAGCTTTCTTT. Translated: CASSPQGREAFF. Together with reference TRBV9 and TRBJ1-1, the CDR3 gives the full variable domain: DSGVTQTPKHLITATGQRVTLRCSPRSGDLSVYWYQQSLDQGLQFLIQYYNGEERAKGNILERFSAQQFPDLHSELNLSSLELGDSALYFCASSPQGREAFFGQGTRLTVV.